The text below deals with one TCR beta chain. TCRdb re-analysed the multiplex PCR reads in MiXCR, keeping a single row per CDR3 protein. The repertoire consists of tens of thousands of distinct CDR3 sequences, with over 55% occurring once and the leading ten covering 18%. The sample comes from a study of breast tumors, draining lymph nodes, adjacent tissues. The V end lost 3 bases, the J end lost 4 bases, and 10 bases lay between the germline ends. Germline V gives CDR1 SGHRS, CDR2 YFSETQ. The CDR3 has 14 amino acids. The chain recombines TRBV5-1 with TRBJ1-4; a weak D match, TRBD1 (6 bases). This sequence originates from a female donor with breast cancer. Some clones in this sample may be carry-over from other donors' samples. The sample taken for sequencing was breast tumor tissue. CDR3 DNA sequence: TGCGCCAGCAGCTATTCAGGGGTTAATGAAAAACTGTTTTTT. It encodes CASSYSGVNEKLFF.